What follows is one T cell receptor beta chain and its context. The antigen this receptor binds is unknown. An end of the junction does not agree with germline; a read error may underlie this. The donors were included in the validation cohort of roughly 130 subjects, a group kept apart from the roughly 700-subject first cohort. The method was the immunoSEQ multiplex PCR assay. In the paper's pipeline: To diagnose cytomegalovirus status from the catalog of TCR beta chain sequences, a statistical classification framework was built. Here the immuneACCESS table is served through TCRdb, limited to in-frame sequences with V and J called. Missing clones are a known gap in these copies; in checked studies unresolved V genes cover under half, and the rest lacks a known reason. Clonal size and the V and J genes are those of that table, whereas D and trimming came from the DNA. In this sample the table shows about 240,000 clones, approximately 83% of which occur a single time. The leading ten clones occupy roughly 1.2% of the sample.

This entry is derived from a study of cytomegalovirus exposure and HLA in healthy donors (dated by TCRdb to the late 2010s). Regarding the complete study: According to a later analysis, the roughly 130 validation repertoires were produced on the same platform as the approximately 690 repertoires of the first cohort. The study was designed to test whether signatures of past pathogen exposure could be identified by cataloging public T cell receptors. In addition to the first cohort of roughly 700 subjects, a separate validation cohort of approximately 120 different subjects was used. High-throughput TCR immunosequencing, statistical association of individual TCRs with disease status, and machine learning were combined to predict cytomegalovirus infection status.

Spanning cysteine to phenylalanine, the CDR3 consists of 16 amino acids. Solely the CDR3 DNA is kept, with 48 bases framed from the first base. The germline V gene (reference sequence) yields MNHNY for CDR1 and SVGAGI for CDR2. The full study reports these points: It was suggested by the authors that the approach could potentially be generalized to other disease states and immunological phenotypes. All 120 or so repertoires were used to score co-occurrence in the validation cohort in a later analysis, because that analysis had no HLA typing for the cohort. A total of about 150 TCR beta chains were listed by the study as associated with cytomegalovirus. Three of the identified cytomegalovirus-associated TCR beta chains were confirmed in vitro to be specific for cytomegalovirus antigens. Most TCR sequences were seen in very few donors, while some public TCRs were found in many individuals. The classifier was reported to diagnose cytomegalovirus status with high specificity and sensitivity in both the original cohort and the validation cohort. Subsequent analysis determined that TCRs grouped into clusters in the first cohort also showed a tendency toward co-occurrence across the approximately 120 validation repertoires, and approximately 93% of cluster scores exceeded 0.

The source of this sequence is a woman aged 25 to 45 in good health and CMV-seropositive. Sequencing was performed on PBMCs. The chain joins TRBV6-6 to TRBJ2-1; TRBD2 is a possible D gene, resting on 6 matching bases. Here is the DNA: TGTGCCAGTAGTTACCATAGCGGCCCGGCTGGTAATGAGCAGTTCTTC. Its coded protein is CASSYHSGPAGNEQFF.